This T cell receptor (beta chain) was retrieved from a study of blood T cell repertoires in COVID-19. As originally analysed: Reference gene primer amplification gave estimated nucleated cell counts. Method: immunoSEQ multiplex PCR; TCRdb's copy keeps in-frame clones and lacks some. That table furnishes V, J and clone size, whereas the DNA furnished D and trimming. The sample carries about 16,000 clones, 85% to 90% recorded once. Germline CDR1 reads LNHDA; CDR2 reads SQIVND (reference sequence). The CDR3 is made up of 20 amino acids. After removal of 4 bases from V and 4 bases from J, the junction contained 22 bases not matched to a gene.

The chain combines TRBV19 with TRBJ1-2; 9 nucleotides line up with TRBD1. The sample was peripheral blood. This clonotype was obtained from a man aged 60-69 years with acute or convalescent COVID-19. This CDR3 is CASSTSLTPIRDRVIYGYTF. The DNA of the CDR3 is TGTGCCAGTAGTACGTCGTTAACACCGATCCGGGACAGGGTTATCTATGGCTACACCTTC.